This T cell receptor (beta chain) was observed in a study of blood T cell repertoires in COVID-19 (dated by TCRdb to the early 2020s). Study-wide context: Collaborator samples came from the United States, Italy and Spain and covered acute and convalescent phases of COVID-19. The material from the prospective study consisted of cDNA or gDNA derived from T cells, B-cell-depleted T cells, or PBMCs. Deeply sampled blood TCRbeta repertoires from subjects exposed to, actively infected with, or recovered from COVID-19 were included in the dataset. The repertoires were made available in a free public database intended to serve as a resource for research on the immune response to SARS-CoV-2. The samples were drawn from the first 160 participants of the ongoing ImmuneRACE study and from some 1,300 subjects provided by 6 global collaborators. Nearly every sample came with metadata listing a de-identified subject ID, COVID-19 status, age in years and sex. Where HLA class I and class II types were available, the types were taken from metadata supplied by the sample provider, not from assay-based typing. The paper's findings and limits, for the study overall: How much clinical and demographic metadata was included differed by source and by participant, and the metadata was provided uncurated.

The immunoSEQ Assay, a bias-controlled multiplex PCR, was used to amplify TCRbeta CDR3 regions from genomic DNA. The study's processing was this. Nucleated cell counts per sample were estimated from amplification of reference gene primers within the assay. Sequence reads were collapsed and filtered to measure the absolute abundance of every unique TCRbeta CDR3 rearrangement. Productive Simpson clonality was computed per sample as the square root of Simpson's diversity index over productive rearrangements. As stored in TCRdb, this immuneACCESS dataset retains in-frame rearrangements with V and J assigned. A fraction of the clones does not appear; measured against another copy, unresolved V genes explain less than half of the discrepancy, and the remainder lacks a known reason. V and J calls plus clone size are reproduced from that table; the DNA served to infer D and trimming. In all, the sample holds 40,000 to 45,000 clones, and about nine tenths of those were seen once. Of the sample, under 9% falls within the top ten clones.

Whole blood was collected in K2EDTA tubes by collaborating institutions according to the institutions' own protocols. For TCRbeta analysis, collaborators shipped samples in one of three forms: frozen whole blood, isolated PBMCs, or DNA extracted from either of those sample types. Trimming at the junction amounts to 9 bases on V and 1 base on J, and the germline ends lie 10 bases apart. Including cysteine and phenylalanine, the CDR3 has 13 amino acids. Only the CDR3 part of the read is kept: 39 bases, read in frame from the first base. The germline V gene (reference sequence) yields MNHEY for CDR1 and SMNVEV for CDR2. Comment on this clone: Its antigen has not been determined. The record has no base qualities; no much larger clone is one base away.

This TCR derives from a man in his fifties or sixties with active COVID-19. The V and J segments used are TRBV27 and TRBJ2-4; a tentative D call is TRBD1 (6 bases match). The material sequenced was peripheral blood. The CDR3 reads as follows: CASWTAAKNIQYF. The DNA is TGTGCCAGTTGGACAGCGGCCAAAAACATTCAGTACTTC.